Below, 8 T cell receptor beta chains from the same sample are listed, as sequenced in a study of regulatory T cells in long-lasting Graves disease. Investigators prepared the TCR beta libraries by applying iRepertoire HTBI primers and Arm-PCR of CDR3 regions. MiXCR, run by TCRdb on the multiplex PCR reads, gives a single entry per CDR3 protein. This table holds around 470,000 distinct CDR3 sequences, 14% found once. Time point in this sample: newly diagnosed GD, antithyroid drugs for less than 3 months. There was RNA extracted from PBMCs, and the TCR library was made from it. A further study also used this sample, focusing on T cells in Graves' hyperthyroidism and ophthalmopathy.

The sequencing used peripheral blood mononuclear cells (PBMCs), collected at new diagnosis, from a patient treated with antithyroid drugs. The receptors derive from a woman aged 45-65 years with Graves disease.

This clonotype was recorded many times. The chain joins TRBV29-1 to TRBJ2-2; TRBD2 aligns across 7 bases. Trimming cost V 6 bases and J 3 bases; bases outside gene matches: 7. The CDR3 is made up of 14 amino acids. From germline, CDR1 is SQVTM and CDR2 ANQGSEA. CDR3 DNA sequence: TGCAGCGTCCAAGCGGGGTCTGACACCGGGGAGCTGTTTTTT. Residues: CSVQAGSDTGELFF.

Only a few counts were recorded for this clonotype. The chain's CDR3 is CASSVTAMGYNEQFF. The CDR3 bases are TGTGCCAGCAGCGTAACTGCTATGGGGTACAATGAGCAGTTCTTC. The rearrangement links TRBV9 to TRBJ2-1; D unclear. Germline V gene sequence: CDR1 SGDLS, CDR2 YYNGEE. This CDR3 contains 15 residues. Trimming stripped 1 base from V and 4 bases from J, with 12 bases between. The variable domain in full, completed from reference TRBV9 and TRBJ2-1, reads DSGVTQTPKHLITATGQRVTLRCSPRSGDLSVYWYQQSLDQGLQFLIQYYNGEERAKGNILERFSAQQFPDLHSELNLSSLELGDSALYFCASSVTAMGYNEQFFGPGTRLTVL.

This clonotype appeared many times. The rearrangement joins TRBV28 to TRBJ1-5, with D possibly being TRBD1 (5 bases). This CDR3 has 14 residues. Trimming shortened V by 6 bases and J by 5 bases, and 14 bases separated the two germline ends. Germline V gene lookup returns CDR1 MDHEN and CDR2 SYDVKM. CDR3 DNA: TGTGCCAGCAGAAAAGGGACGCCCTATCAGCCCCAGCATTTT. It translates to CASRKGTPYQPQHF.

This clonotype was seen at least ten times. The rearrangement joins TRBV3-1 to TRBJ2-5; the match to TRBD2 covers 13 bases. This CDR3 comprises 15 residues. V dropped 7 bases and J dropped 1; count of bases not matched to a gene: 3. Germline V gene lookup returns CDR1 LGHDT and CDR2 YNNKEL (reference sequence). The CDR3 coding sequence is TGTGCCAGCACCCGACTAGCGGGAGGCCAAGAGACCCAGTACTTC. Translation: CASTRLAGGQETQYF.

On this clonotype: One end of the junction varies from germline; a read error may be responsible. J is TRBJ1-4 and V is TRBV7-9; no clear D. The CDR3 runs to 15 residues. The germline gives CDR1 SEHNR, CDR2 FQNEAQ (reference sequence). The CDR3 region has the DNA TGTGCCAACAGCTTAGGAACCGGGATGCATGAAAAACTGTTTTTT. It encodes CANSLGTGMHEKLFF.

The rearrangement links TRBV25-1 to TRBJ1-1; the match to TRBD1 covers 9 bases. The length of the CDR3 is 14 residues. Germline assignment: CDR1 MGHDK and CDR2 SYGVNS. V was clipped by 5 bases and J by 5 bases; unmatched bases: 6. The CDR3 bases are TGTGCCAGCAGTACGGACAGGGGTATGACTGAAGCTTTCTTT. Protein product: CASSTDRGMTEAFF.

For this clonotype: A much bigger clone sits one base away, suggesting this may be a read error. The chain uses TRBV4-1 and TRBJ1-2; D gene uncertain. CDR3 length equals 15 residues. V was trimmed by 7 bases and J by 4 bases, leaving 19 bases between them. Germline assignment: CDR1 MGHRA and CDR2 YSYEKL. CDR3: CASNRPDQASYGYTF. The CDR3 bases are TGCGCCAGCAATCGCCCGGACCAAGCTAGCTATGGCTACACCTTC.

This clonotype was seen many times. The chain employs TRBV6-1 and TRBJ1-5; the D gene is possibly TRBD1 (5 bases). Germline V gene sequence: CDR1 MNHNS, CDR2 SASEGT. The CDR3 has 15 amino acids. Trimming removed 6 bases at V and 0 bases at J, with 12 bases between. Written as DNA, the CDR3 is TGTGCCAGCAGCCGAGGACAAAATAGCAATCAGCCCCAGCATTTT. This encodes CASSRGQNSNQPQHF.